These 10 T cell receptor beta chains were all obtained from the same sample, sequenced in a study of identical twins. TCRdb processed the 5' RACE reads anew with MiXCR; each CDR3 protein has one entry. The profile shows around 340,000 distinct CDR3 sequences, approximately 9.1% of them singletons. The source material was naive T cells sorted from blood. These TCRs come from a woman in her forties or fifties in good health.

The sample holds many counts of this clonotype. This chain joins TRBV20-1 and TRBJ2-1, with unresolved D. CDR3 length equals 11 residues. CDR1 and CDR2 from the germline V gene are DFQATT and SNEGSKA (reference sequence). This chain's CDR3 is CSARAYNEQFF. In DNA, the CDR3 is TGCAGCGCCCGGGCGTACAATGAGCAGTTCTTC.

The chain uses TRBV20-1 and TRBJ2-7, with D possibly being TRBD1 or TRBD2 (6 bases each). Germline V gene data show CDR1 as DFQATT and CDR2 as SNEGSKA (reference sequence). The CDR3 consists of 13 residues. Trimming took 3 bases from V and 2 from J, leaving 11 bases between them. The CDR3 DNA is TGCAGTGCTAGTTGGGGGGCCGCCTACGAGCAGTACTTC. Translated, it gives CSASWGAAYEQYF.

The genes are TRBV3-1 and TRBJ2-3; no clear D gene. CDR3 length: 16 residues. Between the trimmed V and J ends, which lost 1 base and 2 bases, there was a span of 13 bases. Germline loops: CDR1 LGHDT, CDR2 YNNKEL (reference sequence). The CDR3 sequence is CASSQGPAGVTDTQYF. The CDR3 nucleotides are TGTGCCAGCAGCCAAGGCCCAGCTGGGGTCACAGATACGCAGTATTTT.

This clonotype was recorded many times. This sequence joins TRBV19 and TRBJ2-1; 9 bases match TRBD2. V was pared by 0 bases and J by 5 bases, with 8 bases of the junction left unmatched. CDR1 and CDR2 (germline): LNHDA, SQIVND (reference sequence). The CDR3 runs 17 residues. The CDR3 loop is CASSIDLETSGNNEQFF. As DNA, the CDR3 is TGTGCCAGTAGTATAGATCTAGAGACTAGCGGAAACAATGAGCAGTTCTTC.

This clonotype was found many times. This chain connects TRBV10-2 to TRBJ1-1; D ambiguous. Germline CDR1 and CDR2: WSHSY and SAAADI. This CDR3 spans 14 amino acids. V lost 0 bases to trimming and J lost 1 base, with 6 bases between them. For the CDR3, the DNA is TGCGCCAGCAGTGAGTCGGGAACGAACACTGAAGCTTTCTTT. This sequence encodes CASSESGTNTEAFF.

The table lists this clonotype with a few counts. V usage is TRBV11-3 and J usage is TRBJ2-1, with TRBD2 as a possible D gene (7 bases). V was clipped by 0 bases and J by 7 bases, with 13 bases between them. The CDR3 length is 15 residues. Germline values: CDR1 SGHNT, CDR2 YENEEA. The CDR3 region is CASSLDWGGGNEQFF. In nucleotides, the CDR3 is TGTGCCAGCAGCTTAGATTGGGGAGGGGGAAATGAGCAGTTCTTC.

There are many counts of this clonotype. The chain recombines TRBV5-1 with TRBJ1-2; no clear D gene. In germline, CDR1 is SGHRS, CDR2 YFSETQ. V lost 0 bases and J 6 bases, leaving 9 bases between the germline ends. CDR3 length: 13 amino acids. Written as DNA, the CDR3 is TGCGCCAGCAGCTTGGGGGCAGTCGATGGCTACACCTTC. It codes for CASSLGAVDGYTF.

This clonotype was seen repeatedly, ten times or more. The chain has TRBV6-5 and TRBJ2-1; 8 positions match TRBD2. Germline CDR1 is MNHEY and CDR2 is SVGAGI. Unmatched junction bases numbered 6, after V lost 7 bases and J lost 4 bases. The CDR3 length is 14 residues. CDR3 protein: CASTPGGKYNEQFF. For the CDR3, the DNA is TGTGCCAGCACCCCGGGGGGGAAGTACAATGAGCAGTTCTTC.

This clonotype turned up a few times. J is TRBJ1-1 and V is TRBV5-1; D uncertain. V gave up 4 bases and J gave up 1 base, with 20 bases separating them. The CDR3 is 17 amino acids. Looked up from germline, CDR1 is SGHRS and CDR2 is YFSETQ. As DNA, the CDR3 is TGCGCCAGCAGCCCGAACCTGGGTCAGACCTGGAACACTGAAGCTTTCTTT. It is translated as CASSPNLGQTWNTEAFF.

This clonotype was seen ten or more times. This chain joins TRBV5-6 and TRBJ2-5; D call uncertain. CDR1 is SGHDT, CDR2 YYEEEE, per germline. Trimming took off 5 bases at V and 4 bases at J, with 12 bases between the two ends. The CDR3 sequence is 13 residues long. Here the CDR3 DNA reads TGTGCCAGCAGGGATCGGGTATCAGAGACCCAGTACTTC. This encodes CASRDRVSETQYF.